This T cell receptor (beta chain) was identified during a study of blood T cell repertoires in COVID-19. Trimming removed 8 bases at V and 8 bases at J, with 15 bases between. This CDR3 has 13 amino acids. Germline values: CDR1 MNHEY, CDR2 SVGAGI. Produced via immunoSEQ multiplex PCR; TCRdb's table is partial and in-frame only. The sample yields approximately 100,000 clones, about 86% seen once. This chain connects TRBV6-5 to TRBJ2-2, with D perhaps matching TRBD1 (6 bases). Sequencing used PBMCs or T cells enriched from blood (not recorded which). This receptor was taken from a woman in her 50s who had recovered from COVID-19. The CDR3 sequence is CASGTGKKGELFF. In DNA form, the CDR3 reads TGTGCCAGCGGAACAGGGAAAAAGGGGGAGCTGTTTTTT.